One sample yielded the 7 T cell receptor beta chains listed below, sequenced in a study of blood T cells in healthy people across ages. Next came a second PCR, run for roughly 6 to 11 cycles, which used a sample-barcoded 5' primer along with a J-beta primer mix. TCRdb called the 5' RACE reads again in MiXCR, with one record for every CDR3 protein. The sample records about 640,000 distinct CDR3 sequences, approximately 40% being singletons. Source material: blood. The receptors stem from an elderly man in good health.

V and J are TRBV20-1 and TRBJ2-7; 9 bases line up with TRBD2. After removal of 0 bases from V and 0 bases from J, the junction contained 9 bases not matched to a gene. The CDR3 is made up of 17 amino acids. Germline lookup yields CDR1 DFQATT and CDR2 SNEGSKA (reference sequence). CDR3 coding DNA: TGCAGTGCTAGAGATGCTCGCCTTAGCGGGGGCTCCTACGAGCAGTACTTC. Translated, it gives CSARDARLSGGSYEQYF.

CDR3 sequence: CASSPTSGPYEQYF. The CDR3 DNA reads as TGTGCCAGCAGTCCGACTAGCGGACCCTACGAGCAGTACTTC. The chain is built from TRBV7-2 and TRBJ2-7; the match to TRBD2 covers 9 bases. Trimming took 6 bases from V and 2 from J; bases not matched to a gene: 5. The CDR3 length is 14 residues. Germline-derived CDR1 and CDR2 are SGHTA and FQGNSA.

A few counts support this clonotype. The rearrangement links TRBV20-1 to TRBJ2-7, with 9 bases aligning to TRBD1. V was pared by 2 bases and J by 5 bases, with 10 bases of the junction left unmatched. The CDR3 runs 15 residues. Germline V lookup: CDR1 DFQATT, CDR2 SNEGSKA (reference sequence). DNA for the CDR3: TGCAGTGCTAGATCGGGACAGGGTCCCTTTAACGAGCAGTACTTC. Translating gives CSARSGQGPFNEQYF.

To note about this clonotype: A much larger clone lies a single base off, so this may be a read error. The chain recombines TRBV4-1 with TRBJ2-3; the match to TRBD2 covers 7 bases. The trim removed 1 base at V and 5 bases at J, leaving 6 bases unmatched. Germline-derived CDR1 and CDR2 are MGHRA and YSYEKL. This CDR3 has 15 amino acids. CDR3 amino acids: CASSQGGRVIDTQYF. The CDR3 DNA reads TGCGCCAGCAGCCAAGGAGGGAGGGTCATAGATACGCAGTATTTT.

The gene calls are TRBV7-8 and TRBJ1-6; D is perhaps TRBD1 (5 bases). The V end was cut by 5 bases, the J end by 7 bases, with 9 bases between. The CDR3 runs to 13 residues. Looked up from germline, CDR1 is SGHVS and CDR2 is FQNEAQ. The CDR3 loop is CASSRRQNSPLHF. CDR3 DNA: TGTGCCAGCAGCCGCCGACAGAATTCACCCCTCCACTTT.

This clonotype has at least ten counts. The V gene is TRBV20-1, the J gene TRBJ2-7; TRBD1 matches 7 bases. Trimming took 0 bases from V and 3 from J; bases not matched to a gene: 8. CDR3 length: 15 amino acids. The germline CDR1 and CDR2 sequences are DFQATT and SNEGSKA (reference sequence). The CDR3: CSARDQGVGDYEQYF. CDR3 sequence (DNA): TGCAGTGCTAGAGATCAGGGGGTAGGTGACTACGAGCAGTACTTC.

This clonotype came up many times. The DNA of the CDR3 is TGTGCCAGCAGCCCCAATAGTCAAGCCACCGAGCAGTACTTC. This gives the protein CASSPNSQATEQYF. The V gene is TRBV9, the J gene TRBJ2-7; D is unclear. There are 14 residues in the CDR3. The germline V gene encodes CDR1 SGDLS and CDR2 YYNGEE. Trimming removed 4 bases from V and 6 bases from J, with 17 bases in between.